These 13 T cell receptor beta chains originate from one sample sequenced in a study of radiotherapy plus CTLA-4 blockade in lung cancer listed by TCRdb under 2018. The library was generated by the immunoSEQ multiplex PCR assay. The source is immuneACCESS, and TCRdb retained only in-frame sequences with V and J called. Part of the clones is not carried over; for the studies checked, unresolved V genes explain less than half of this, and the remainder is unexplained. In this sample the table shows 50,000 or so clones, 65% to 85% of which occur a single time. Clones ranked in the top ten supply 8.3% of the sample. The sample in question was peripheral blood, obtained from a patient treated with radiotherapy plus ipilimumab. The source is a human donor with non-small cell lung cancer who had stable disease on radiotherapy plus ipilimumab.

The chain recombines TRBV28 with TRBJ2-4; possible D gene TRBD2, 5 bases. The germline CDR1 and CDR2 sequences are MDHEN and SYDVKM. The CDR3 extends over 14 amino acids. The germline V and J ends were trimmed by 1 base and 1 base, with 5 bases remaining between them. CDR3 nucleotide sequence: TGTGCCAGCAGTTTATCGGGGGCCAAAAACATTCAGTACTTC. Protein: CASSLSGAKNIQYF.

This clone came up a few times. This rearrangement joins TRBV5-6 to TRBJ2-5, with D tentatively TRBD1 or TRBD2 (6 bases each). The CDR3 is 17 residues long. The germline gives CDR1 SGHDT, CDR2 YYEEEE. V was pared by 1 base and J by 1 base, with 17 bases between. The CDR3 here is CASSLPLMRGAQETQYF. CDR3 coding DNA: TGTGCCAGCAGCTTGCCCCTTATGAGGGGGGCCCAAGAGACCCAGTACTTC. Looking up the rest from reference TRBV5-6 and TRBJ2-5 gives the full variable domain: DAGVTQSPTHLIKTRGQQVTLRCSPKSGHDTVSWYQQALGQGPQFIFQYYEEEERQRGNFPDRFSGHQFPNYSSELNVNALLLGDSALYLCASSLPLMRGAQETQYFGPGTRLLVL.

V gene TRBV7-3 combines with J gene TRBJ2-2; 9 nucleotides line up with TRBD1. CDR3 length: 15 residues. Germline assignment: CDR1 SGHTA and CDR2 FQGTGA. V was pared by 5 bases and J by 3 bases, with 4 bases of the junction left unmatched. CDR3: CASSPGQGHTGELFF. The CDR3 nucleotides are TGTGCCAGCAGCCCAGGACAGGGGCACACCGGGGAGCTGTTTTTT.

V usage is TRBV9 and J usage is TRBJ1-6; 7 bases fit TRBD1. The length of the CDR3 is 14 residues. V lost 5 bases, J lost 10 bases, and 9 bases stayed unmatched. CDR1 and CDR2 (germline): SGDLS, YYNGEE. The DNA of the CDR3 is TGTGCCAGCAGTTTTAAGGGGGCTGAGTCACCCCTCCACTTT. Its protein is CASSFKGAESPLHF.

This clone has a handful of counts. This chain links TRBV27 with TRBJ2-7, with D tentatively TRBD1 (6 bases). The CDR3 is 15 residues long. CDR1 is MNHEY, CDR2 SMNVEV, per germline (reference sequence). Trimming removed 3 bases at V and 5 bases at J, with 17 bases between. CDR3 DNA sequence: TGTGCCAGCAGTTTCCCGGGCAGGGGCTTCAACGAGCAGTACTTC. Its protein is CASSFPGRGFNEQYF.

The chain recombines TRBV6-1 with TRBJ2-5; possible D gene TRBD2, 6 bases. V lost 7 bases to trimming and J lost 4 bases, with 16 bases between them. The CDR3 spans 14 residues. Germline V CDR1 and CDR2: MNHNS, SASEGT. CDR3 sequence reads: CASNGLTPSETQYF. CDR3 sequence (DNA): TGTGCCAGCAACGGACTAACACCATCAGAGACCCAGTACTTC.

CDR3 DNA sequence: TGTGCCAGCACCGAAAGGGGGGCGAGCTATGGCTACACCTTC. Translation gives CASTERGASYGYTF. This rearrangement joins TRBV6-5 to TRBJ1-2; a possible D gene is TRBD1 (6 bases). V lost 7 bases, J lost 4 bases, and 16 bases lay in between. CDR1 is MNHEY, CDR2 SVGAGI, per germline. The CDR3 consists of 14 residues.

Worth noting for this clone: The junction shows a germline mismatch at one end, possibly a read error. The J gene is TRBJ1-3, the V gene TRBV11-2; D is ambiguous. Germline V gene sequence: CDR1 SGHAT, CDR2 FQNNGV. The CDR3 runs to 14 residues. The CDR3 DNA sequence: TGTGCCAGCAGCCTAGACAACTCTGGAAACACCATATATTTT. This encodes CASSLDNSGNTIYF.

The chain carries TRBV6-5 and TRBJ1-3; 7 positions match TRBD1. J gave up 0 bases and V 5 bases, and 4 bases lay outside the gene matches. CDR3 length: 15 residues. In germline, CDR1 is MNHEY, CDR2 SVGAGI. The DNA of the CDR3 is TGTGCCAGCAGTGGACAGGTACCCTCTGGAAACACCATATATTTT. Its protein is CASSGQVPSGNTIYF.

The rearrangement joins TRBV11-2 to TRBJ2-5, with D maybe TRBD2 (6 bases). Trimming left V 5 bases short and J 5 bases short, with 15 bases between. CDR1 is SGHAT and CDR2 is FQNNGV in the germline V gene. The CDR3 is 14 amino acids. The CDR3 spells CASSLQGRGETQYF. CDR3 bases: TGTGCCAGCAGCCTACAAGGCCGGGGGGAGACCCAGTACTTC.

The genes are TRBV7-2 and TRBJ2-1, with D unresolved. V gave up 4 bases and J gave up 8 bases, with 6 bases separating them. The CDR3 has 11 amino acids. The V gene's germline CDR1 is SGHTA and CDR2 FQGNSA. As DNA, the CDR3 is TGTGCCAGCAGCTCTTCCCATGAGCAGTTCTTC. Protein product: CASSSSHEQFF.

This clone has just one count. This chain connects TRBV4-1 to TRBJ1-6, with 8 bases aligning to TRBD1. This CDR3 is built from 19 residues. V lost 5 bases to trimming and J lost 9 bases; unmatched junction nucleotides: 21. In germline, CDR1 is MGHRA, CDR2 YSYEKL. This CDR3 is CASSSPGTGGAGRGSPLHF. In DNA, the CDR3 is TGCGCCAGCAGCTCTCCCGGGACAGGCGGAGCGGGAAGGGGTTCACCCCTCCACTTT.

This clone has just one count. The chain is built from TRBV7-8 and TRBJ1-5; D is possibly TRBD1 (6 bases). The V and J ends lost 5 bases and 2 bases respectively, with 13 bases between them. Per the germline V gene, CDR1 is SGHVS and CDR2 is FQNEAQ. This CDR3 contains 15 residues. CDR3 amino acids: CASSLQGGRNQPQHF. CDR3 nucleotides: TGTGCCAGCAGCCTACAGGGCGGTCGCAATCAGCCCCAGCATTTT.